The following is a T cell receptor (beta chain) sequence with its context. As yet, its antigen is unknown. TCRdb fed the reads into MiXCR, producing one record per CDR3 protein. The table includes 200,000 or so distinct CDR3 sequences, about 40% detected once. The source of the sample is a study of T cell repertoires in cytomegalovirus infection. CDR1 DFQATT and CDR2 SNEGSKA come from the germline V gene (reference sequence). Trimming cost V 0 bases and J 2 bases; bases outside gene matches: 8. CDR3 size: 16 residues. This TCR came from a human donor in good health (CMV status not recorded). Some clones in this sample may be carry-over from other donors' samples. The input for sequencing was CD8+ T cells from cultured PBMCs, taken from culture after CMV antigen stimulation. This rearrangement joins TRBV20-1 to TRBJ1-2, with TRBD1 identical over 8 bases. The CDR3 coding sequence is TGCAGTGCTAGAGACTTCTCGGGGGACAGGAACTATGGCTACACCTTC. This gives the protein CSARDFSGDRNYGYTF.